A selection of T cell receptor beta chains follows, all from one sample in a study of cytomegalovirus exposure and HLA in healthy donors. Assay used: immunoSEQ multiplex PCR; TCRdb lists only in-frame clones, some missing. Its table lists about 76,000 clones. The sequenced sample was PBMCs. The receptors were gathered from a woman between 40 and 50 years old in good health and CMV-seropositive. Both conserved end residues are part of each CDR3. The D gene is left open where the match is weak. Not all rows give a size; the values are once, few, many and, for expanded clones, a class.

CDR3 DNA | CDR3 protein | clone size | V gene | D gene | CDR3 length | J gene
TGTGCCAGCAGCCTCCGGGACAGGGGCTACGAGCAGTACTTC | CASSLRDRGYEQYF | - | TRBV27 | TRBD1 | 14 | TRBJ2-7
TGTGCCAGCAAGACTTCAACGAACACTGAAGCTTTCTTT | CASKTSTNTEAFF | - | TRBV2 | - | 13 | TRBJ1-1
TGTGCCAGTAGTTGGCGCAGACAGAATTCACCCCTCCACTTT | CASSWRRQNSPLHF | - | TRBV19 | - | 14 | TRBJ1-6
TGTGCCAGCAGTTACGGGGGGAGTAACTATGGCTACACCTTC | CASSYGGSNYGYTF | - | TRBV6-5 | - | 14 | TRBJ1-2
TGTGCCAGCAGCCCCAGGGGGCCTGATACGCAGTATTTT | CASSPRGPDTQYF | - | TRBV7-9 | TRBD1 | 13 | TRBJ2-3
TGTGCCAGCAGCCAAGCTAGCGTCTTCACCGGGGAGCTGTTTTTT | CASSQASVFTGELFF | - | TRBV4-2 | - | 15 | TRBJ2-2
TGTGCCAGCAGCTTGCCGACATACTATGGCTACACCTTC | CASSLPTYYGYTF | - | TRBV5-4 | - | 13 | TRBJ1-2
TGTGCCAGCAGTTCAAACTATGGCTACACCTTC | CASSSNYGYTF | - | TRBV28 | - | 11 | TRBJ1-2
TGTGCCAGCAGTTATTCTAGGACAGTTGATAATGAAAAACTGTTTTTT | CASSYSRTVDNEKLFF | - | TRBV6-9 | - | 16 | TRBJ1-4
TGCGCCAGTGGGGGCAGGGAATACAATGAGCAGTTCTTC | CASGGREYNEQFF | - | TRBV10-2 | - | 13 | TRBJ2-1
TGTGCCAGCAGCGAGGCGGGACAGGACTACAATGAGCAGCTCTTC | CASSEAGQDYNEQLF | - | TRBV7-3 | TRBD1 | 15 | TRBJ2-1
TGTGCCAGCAGTTTGCGTGGGCGGGGAAGGGATGGCTACACCTTC | CASSLRGRGRDGYTF | - | TRBV28 | - | 15 | TRBJ1-2
TGTGCCAGCTCACCACCGATCGGGGACAGGGAGAGAACCCAGTACTTC | CASSPPIGDRERTQYF | - | TRBV18 | TRBD1 | 16 | TRBJ2-5
TGTGCCAGCAGCTTATCAGGGGGCGAGGTGACCGGGGAGCTGTTTTTT | CASSLSGGEVTGELFF | - | TRBV13 | TRBD1 | 16 | TRBJ2-2
TGTGCCAGTAGTCGAGACAGCTATGGCTACACCTTC | CASSRDSYGYTF | - | TRBV19 | - | 12 | TRBJ1-2
TGTGCCAGCAGTTACCCGGGACAGGCGATCTACGAGCAGTACTTC | CASSYPGQAIYEQYF | - | TRBV6-6 | TRBD1 | 15 | TRBJ2-7
TGTGCCAGCAGCTTGGAGGGGACAGGGGGGAATTCACCCCTCCACTTT | CASSLEGTGGNSPLHF | - | TRBV5-8 | TRBD1 | 16 | TRBJ1-6
TGCGCCAGCAGCTTGCTGGGCCCTCTCAATGAGCAGTTCTTC | CASSLLGPLNEQFF | - | TRBV5-1 | - | 14 | TRBJ2-1
TGTGCCAGCAGCTCGGGACTAGCGGGAGTGGGCACCGGGGAGCTGTTTTTT | CASSSGLAGVGTGELFF | - | TRBV7-3 | TRBD2 | 17 | TRBJ2-2
TGTGCCAGCAGTGAACTAGCGGGGAGCACAGATACGCAGTATTTT | CASSELAGSTDTQYF | medium-sized | TRBV6-4 | TRBD2 | 15 | TRBJ2-3
TGTGCCAGCAGTTTCAGTAATAGCAATCAGCCCCAGCATTTT | CASSFSNSNQPQHF | - | TRBV6-5 | - | 14 | TRBJ1-5
TGTGCCAGTAGTGTTCGGATAAGCGACCCTGGAAACACCATATATTTT | CASSVRISDPGNTIYF | - | TRBV19 | - | 16 | TRBJ1-3
TGTGCCAGCAGTCCGGGACAGCAGTACAATGAGCAGTTCTTC | CASSPGQQYNEQFF | - | TRBV28 | TRBD1 | 14 | TRBJ2-1
TGTGCCAGCAGTCATTATAGCGGGACGAACAATGAGCAGTTCTTC | CASSHYSGTNNEQFF | - | TRBV27 | TRBD2 | 15 | TRBJ2-1
TGTGCCAGTAGGCGAGACTACTCTGGGGCCAACGTCCTGACTTTC | CASRRDYSGANVLTF | - | TRBV19 | - | 15 | TRBJ2-6
TGTGCCTGCGAACAGGGTAACCAAGAGACCCAGTACTTC | CACEQGNQETQYF | - | TRBV30 | - | 13 | TRBJ2-5
TGTGCCAGCAGTGAAAATCGGGACAAAGCTTTCTTT | CASSENRDKAFF | - | TRBV6-1 | - | 12 | TRBJ1-1
TGTGCCAGCTCGTTAACCGGGACAGGGGTCTCTAATCAGCCCCAGCATTTT | CASSLTGTGVSNQPQHF | - | TRBV18 | TRBD1 | 17 | TRBJ1-5
TGTGCCAGCAGTGACTCGGGACAGGGGAACACCGGGGAGCTGTTTTTT | CASSDSGQGNTGELFF | - | TRBV6-4 | TRBD1 | 16 | TRBJ2-2
TGTGCCAGCAGCCGACGACAGGGGCCCACCTACGAGCAGTACTTC | CASSRRQGPTYEQYF | - | TRBV7-2 | TRBD1 | 15 | TRBJ2-7
TGTGCCAGCAGCGTAGACCGGGGAATAGGGTCCTACAATGAGCAGTTCTTC | CASSVDRGIGSYNEQFF | - | TRBV9 | - | 17 | TRBJ2-1
TGTGCCAGCGCCCGAGGCGGGTCAGCAAAACCCACAGATACGCAGTATTTT | CASARGGSAKPTDTQYF | - | TRBV2 | - | 17 | TRBJ2-3
TGTGCCAGCAGCCCAACGACGGGGAATGAGCAGTTCTTC | CASSPTTGNEQFF | - | TRBV7-3 | - | 13 | TRBJ2-1
TGTGCCAGCAGCCGACGGCGTGGACAGGGGGCGAAGGGTGAGCAGTTCTTC | CASSRRRGQGAKGEQFF | - | TRBV11-3 | TRBD1 | 17 | TRBJ2-1
TGTGCCAGCACCCCGAGGAGGGAGGGTCGAGAGCAGTACTTC | CASTPRREGREQYF | - | TRBV7-2 | TRBD2 | 14 | TRBJ2-7
TGTGCCAGCACCAGGACTAGCGGGAGGACCTACAATGAGCAGTTCTTC | CASTRTSGRTYNEQFF | - | TRBV2 | TRBD2 | 16 | TRBJ2-1
TGTGCCAGTAGTCCAAGGACAGGCCCCATGGGAAACACTGAGGCTTTCTTT | CASSPRTGPMGNTEAFF | - | TRBV19 | TRBD1 | 17 | TRBJ1-1
TGTGCCAGCAGTTCGAACAGGGCGGGGGGCACTGAAGCTTTCTTT | CASSSNRAGGTEAFF | - | TRBV6-5 | - | 15 | TRBJ1-1
TGTGCCAGCAGCCCGCGGCCCTTGGATACGCAGTATTTT | CASSPRPLDTQYF | - | TRBV7-2 | - | 13 | TRBJ2-3
TGTGCCAGCAGCACTATAACAGATACGCAGTATTTT | CASSTITDTQYF | - | TRBV13 | - | 12 | TRBJ2-3
TGTGCCAGCAGCTTGGGGGACAGGGCCACCGGGGAGCTGTTTTTT | CASSLGDRATGELFF | - | TRBV5-4 | TRBD1 | 15 | TRBJ2-2
TGTGCCAGCAGTGAAATGCGGGTGGTGGTGGCTTTCTTT | CASSEMRVVVAFF | - | TRBV2 | - | 13 | TRBJ1-1
TGTGCCAGCAGCGCCGGACTGGGTGATTTGAACACTGAAGCTTTCTTT | CASSAGLGDLNTEAFF | - | TRBV5-4 | - | 16 | TRBJ1-1
TGCGCCAGCAGCCAAGGTCCCTGGGGAGTTACCGGGGAGCTGTTTTTT | CASSQGPWGVTGELFF | - | TRBV4-3 | - | 16 | TRBJ2-2
TGTGCCAGCAGTGGGGGGGGAACTGAAGCTTTCTTT | CASSGGGTEAFF | - | TRBV2 | - | 12 | TRBJ1-1
TGTGCCAGCAGCTCAAAGCGGGGGGGCCGCACAGATACGCAGTATTTT | CASSSKRGGRTDTQYF | - | TRBV7-2 | TRBD2 | 16 | TRBJ2-3
TGTGCCAGCAGTTCCCGGGACAGGGGTAACAATGAGCAGTTCTTC | CASSSRDRGNNEQFF | - | TRBV27 | TRBD1 | 15 | TRBJ2-1
TGTGCCTGGAGTGTTCCCAGCGGGGGGCCGTATGAGCAGTACTTC | CAWSVPSGGPYEQYF | - | TRBV30 | TRBD2 | 15 | TRBJ2-7
TGTGCCAGCAGCTTAGTGGTCAGCCTAGCCCAGAGAGAAAATACGCAGTATTTT | CASSLVVSLAQRENTQYF | - | TRBV7-8 | - | 18 | TRBJ2-3
TGTGCCAGCAGGTCGAACAGTATGCTTGAAGCTTTCTTT | CASRSNSMLEAFF | - | TRBV28 | - | 13 | TRBJ1-1
TGCGCCAGCAGCCAAGAAGGGACTAGCGGTTATGGGAATGAGCAGTTCTTC | CASSQEGTSGYGNEQFF | - | TRBV4-1 | TRBD2 | 17 | TRBJ2-1